These T cell receptor beta chains were read from a single sample in a study of cytomegalovirus exposure and HLA in healthy donors. Libraries were prepared by immunoSEQ multiplex PCR; TCRdb keeps only in-frame clonotypes and omits some of them. This table has fewer than 200,000 clones, roughly 80% appearing once. Input material: PBMCs. The receptors derive from a woman between 18 and 29 years old in good health and CMV-seronegative. The CDR3 runs from the conserved cysteine through the conserved F or W. The D gene is left open where the match is weak. The size entry is marked missing in some rows and otherwise reads once, few, many or a size class.

D: .; size: .; V: TRBV27; J: TRBJ2-1; DNA: TGTGCCAGCTCGACCCAAGGGAGCTCCTACAATGAGCAGTTCTTC; CDR3: CASSTQGSSYNEQFF
D: TRBD2; size: .; V: TRBV6-1; J: TRBJ2-2; DNA: TGTGCCAGCAGTGTGGGGCGGGGGTCCGGGGAGCTGTTTTTT; CDR3: CASSVGRGSGELFF
D: .; size: .; V: TRBV5-4; J: TRBJ2-7; DNA: TGTGCCAGCAGCTTAGAGGTGGGCTACGAGCAGTACTTC; CDR3: CASSLEVGYEQYF
D: .; size: .; V: TRBV28; J: TRBJ1-1; DNA: TGTGCCAGCAGTTTAAGGCCGGGGGTGAACACTGAAGCTTTCTTT; CDR3: CASSLRPGVNTEAFF
D: .; size: .; V: TRBV5-5; J: TRBJ2-2; DNA: TGTGCCAGCAGCTTGGCATCCGGGAACACCGGGGAGCTGTTTTTT; CDR3: CASSLASGNTGELFF
D: TRBD1; size: .; V: TRBV10-3; J: TRBJ2-1; DNA: TGTGCCGTTCTTGGGACAGGGTCCAATGAGCAGTTCTTC; CDR3: CAVLGTGSNEQFF
D: .; size: .; V: TRBV4-3; J: TRBJ2-2; DNA: TGCGCCAGCAGCCAAGATATGGGACAAGTTCCCTCCGGGGAGCTGTTTTTT; CDR3: CASSQDMGQVPSGELFF
D: .; size: .; V: TRBV5-1; J: TRBJ2-1; DNA: TGCGCCAGCAGCTTGGGTGGGGGCGGGCTCTACAATGAGCAGTTCTTC; CDR3: CASSLGGGGLYNEQFF
D: .; size: once; V: TRBV28; J: TRBJ2-7; DNA: TGTGCCAGCTCGGACGGCCCCGACTACGAGCAGTACTTC; CDR3: CASSDGPDYEQYF
D: TRBD2; size: .; V: TRBV7-2; J: TRBJ2-5; DNA: TGTGCCAGCAGCTTAGTGTCGGGGGGGGAGACCCAGTACTTC; CDR3: CASSLVSGGETQYF
D: .; size: .; V: TRBV28; J: TRBJ2-1; DNA: TGTGCCAGCAGTTTCGGGAGATTGTATGAGCAGTTCTTC; CDR3: CASSFGRLYEQFF
D: TRBD2; size: .; V: TRBV7-9; J: TRBJ2-7; DNA: TGTGCCAGCAGCCCAGGGACTAGCGGGAGAACAGGATCCTACGAGCAGTACTTC; CDR3: CASSPGTSGRTGSYEQYF
D: .; size: .; V: TRBV7-8; J: TRBJ2-7; DNA: TGTGCCAGCAGCTTAGGGTCCCAGGGAACCTACGAGCAGTACTTC; CDR3: CASSLGSQGTYEQYF
D: .; size: few; V: TRBV5-1; J: TRBJ2-3; DNA: TGCGCCAGCAGCTTATCAACATCTAGCACAGATACGCAGTATTTT; CDR3: CASSLSTSSTDTQYF
D: TRBD2; size: .; V: TRBV5-6; J: TRBJ2-1; DNA: TGTGCCAGCAGCTTGGCAGGGACTAGCGTCGATGAGCAGTTCTTC; CDR3: CASSLAGTSVDEQFF
D: .; size: .; V: TRBV2; J: TRBJ2-7; DNA: TGTGCCAGCAGTGTCGGCAGGGCCTCCTCCTACGAGCAGTACTTC; CDR3: CASSVGRASSYEQYF
D: .; size: .; V: TRBV29-1; J: TRBJ2-7; DNA: TGCAGCGTTGCAGAAGGTGTAGGGGCGCGGTACGAGCAGTACTTC; CDR3: CSVAEGVGARYEQYF
D: TRBD2; size: .; V: TRBV29-1; J: TRBJ2-5; DNA: TGCAGCGCCCGGACCCCAGCGGGAGGCCAAGAGACCCAGTACTTC; CDR3: CSARTPAGGQETQYF
D: .; size: .; V: TRBV5-5; J: TRBJ2-7; DNA: TGTGCCAGCAGCCTCCCAGGGAGAGGGGACTGGGAGCAGTACTTC; CDR3: CASSLPGRGDWEQYF
D: TRBD1; size: .; V: TRBV7-9; J: TRBJ2-7; DNA: TGTGCCAGCAGCTTAGTGGTGACAGGGAGCGACGAGCAGTACTTC; CDR3: CASSLVVTGSDEQYF
D: TRBD2; size: few; V: TRBV25-1; J: TRBJ2-1; DNA: TGTGCCAGCAGTGACCCCGGACTAGCGGGCAGAACTAAGCAGTTCTTC; CDR3: CASSDPGLAGRTKQFF
D: TRBD1; size: once; V: TRBV28; J: TRBJ2-5; DNA: TGTGCCAGCCGTCCGGGACAGGGGGACCTAGAGACCCAGTACTTC; CDR3: CASRPGQGDLETQYF
D: .; size: .; V: TRBV2; J: TRBJ1-5; DNA: TGTGCCAGCAGTGAGAGGACAGTTAGCAATCAGCCCCAGCATTTT; CDR3: CASSERTVSNQPQHF
D: TRBD1; size: .; V: TRBV5-1; J: TRBJ2-1; DNA: TGCGCCAGCAGCTTGGGGACAGGAGATTACAATGAGCAGTTCTTC; CDR3: CASSLGTGDYNEQFF
D: TRBD1; size: .; V: TRBV28; J: TRBJ2-2; DNA: TGTGCCAGCAGTGAACCTACCGGGACAGGAAACACCGGGGAGCTGTTTTTT; CDR3: CASSEPTGTGNTGELFF
D: .; size: .; V: TRBV10-3; J: TRBJ1-1; DNA: TGTGCCATCAGGGACCTGGGGGGTAGGATGAACACTGAAGCTTTCTTT; CDR3: CAIRDLGGRMNTEAFF
D: TRBD1; size: .; V: TRBV6-6; J: TRBJ1-1; DNA: TGTGCCAGCAGTCCCAGGACAGGGGGCACTGAAGCTTTCTTT; CDR3: CASSPRTGGTEAFF
D: TRBD2; size: .; V: TRBV11-2; J: TRBJ2-1; DNA: TGTGCCAGCAGCTTAACTAGCGGGATAAATGAGCAGTTCTTC; CDR3: CASSLTSGINEQFF
D: .; size: .; V: TRBV28; J: TRBJ1-6; DNA: TGTGCCAGCAGTTTAACCCCTGGGGGGAGAGGATCACCCCTCCACTTT; CDR3: CASSLTPGGRGSPLHF